This entry is about one TCR beta chain. As yet, its antigen is unknown. The CDR3 loop spans 15 amino acids. The V gene's germline CDR1 is GTSNPN and CDR2 SVGIG (reference sequence). Trimming cost V 5 bases and J 3 bases; bases outside gene matches: 2. The data derive from a study of T-cell reconstitution after alpha-beta-depleted transplantation in children. Study-level points and caveats: Alpha-beta T cells present about two months after transplant were reported to originate from several hundred expanded graft clones. Surviving recipient cells, namely T cells and thymic progenitors, were the source of high day-60 TCRbeta diversity in some patients.

A library of TCRbeta sequences, prepared with unique molecular identifiers, was generated. Each CDR3 protein is one row after TCRdb ran MiXCR on the PCR reads. The profile shows 500,000 to 750,000 distinct CDR3 sequences, 27% of them singletons. Source: PBMCs, taken before TCRalphabeta/CD19-depleted stem cell transplant. The rearrangement links TRBV30 to TRBJ2-1; 15 bases fit TRBD2. This receptor was taken from a boy under two years old with Wiskott-Aldrich syndrome, due to receive a stem cell transplant. The CDR3 sequence is CAWGLAGGVYNEQFF. The CDR3 nucleotides are TGTGCCTGGGGACTAGCGGGAGGGGTCTACAATGAGCAGTTCTTC.